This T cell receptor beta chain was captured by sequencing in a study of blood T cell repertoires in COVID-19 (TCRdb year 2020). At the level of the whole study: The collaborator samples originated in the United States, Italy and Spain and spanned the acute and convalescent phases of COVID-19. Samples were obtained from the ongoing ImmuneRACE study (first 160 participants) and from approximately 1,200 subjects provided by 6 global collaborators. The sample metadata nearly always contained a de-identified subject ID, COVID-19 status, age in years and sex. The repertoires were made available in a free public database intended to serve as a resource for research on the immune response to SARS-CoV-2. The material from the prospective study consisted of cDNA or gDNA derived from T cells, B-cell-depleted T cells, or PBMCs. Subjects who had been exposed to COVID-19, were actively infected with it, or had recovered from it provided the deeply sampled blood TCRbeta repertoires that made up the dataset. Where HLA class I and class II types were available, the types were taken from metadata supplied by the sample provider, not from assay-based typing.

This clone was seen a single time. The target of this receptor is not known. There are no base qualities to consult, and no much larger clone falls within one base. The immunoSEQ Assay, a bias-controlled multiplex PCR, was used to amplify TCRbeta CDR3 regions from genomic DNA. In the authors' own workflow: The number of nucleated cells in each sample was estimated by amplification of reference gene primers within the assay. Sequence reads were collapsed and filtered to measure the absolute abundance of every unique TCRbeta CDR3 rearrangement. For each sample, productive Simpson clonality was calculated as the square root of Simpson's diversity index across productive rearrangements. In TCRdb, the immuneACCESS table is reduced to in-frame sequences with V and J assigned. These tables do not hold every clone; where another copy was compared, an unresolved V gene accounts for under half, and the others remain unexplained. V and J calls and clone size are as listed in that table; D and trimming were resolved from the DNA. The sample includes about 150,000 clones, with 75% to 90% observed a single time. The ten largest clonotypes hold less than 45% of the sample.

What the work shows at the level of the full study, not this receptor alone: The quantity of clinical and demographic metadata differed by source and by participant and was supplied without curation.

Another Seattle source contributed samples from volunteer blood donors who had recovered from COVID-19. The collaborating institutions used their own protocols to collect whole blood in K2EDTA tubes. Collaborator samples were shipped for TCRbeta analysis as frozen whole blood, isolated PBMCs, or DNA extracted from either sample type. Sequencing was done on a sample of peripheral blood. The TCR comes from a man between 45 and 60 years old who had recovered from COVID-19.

The DNA sequence reads TGCAGCGTCGCACCCCGGGGACAGGGCTACACTGAAGCTTTCTTT. This yields the protein CSVAPRGQGYTEAFF. The sequence joins TRBV29-1 to TRBJ1-1; 9 bases in between match TRBD1. The CDR3 measures 15 amino acids from cysteine to phenylalanine. The sequence is cut down to CDR3 DNA, 45 bases in frame from base 1. Compared with germline, V lacks 6 bases and J lacks 3 bases; bases without a gene match: 11. According to the germline V gene, CDR1 reads SQVTM and CDR2 reads ANQGSEA.